This T cell receptor (beta chain) was captured in a study of T cells after yellow fever vaccination. Study-level information: Preparing low-cell-number fractions relied on SMART-Seq v4 Ultra Low Input. Study-wide points: The presence of abundant clonotypes contaminating from the bulk population was possible in FACS-sorted repertoires. The secondary T-cell response peaked on day 5, not day 15, but was weaker.

This clonotype came up many times. Its antigen is still unknown. J gave up 4 bases and V 2 bases, and 9 bases lay outside the gene matches. Germline CDR1 and CDR2: SGHTA and FQGNSA. CDR3 size: 17 residues. TCRdb redid the calling of the 5' RACE reads with MiXCR, one entry per CDR3 protein. The top ten hold 2.5% to 4% of the sample, which has around 250,000 distinct CDR3 sequences, around 5.3% seen once. The clonotype was recovered from a man younger than 35 who received the YFV17D yellow fever vaccine. This material consisted of CD4+ T cells sorted from PBMCs, taken on the day of the yellow fever booster vaccination. V is TRBV7-2 and J is TRBJ2-2; 8 nucleotides agree with TRBD2. This CDR3 is CASSLRFGGVRTGELFF. CDR3 bases: TGTGCCAGCAGCTTACGGTTCGGGGGGGTTCGCACCGGGGAGCTGTTTTTT.